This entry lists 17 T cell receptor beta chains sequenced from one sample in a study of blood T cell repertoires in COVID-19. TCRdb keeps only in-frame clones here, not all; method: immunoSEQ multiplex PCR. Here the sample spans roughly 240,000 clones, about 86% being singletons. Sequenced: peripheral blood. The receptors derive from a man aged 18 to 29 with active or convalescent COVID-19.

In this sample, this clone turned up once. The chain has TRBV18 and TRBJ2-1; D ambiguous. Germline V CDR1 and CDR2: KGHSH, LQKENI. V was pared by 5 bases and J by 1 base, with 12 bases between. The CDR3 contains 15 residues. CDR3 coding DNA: TGTGCCAGCTCAAGCGCCCTGGGTTCCTACAATGAGCAGTTCTTC. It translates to CASSSALGSYNEQFF.

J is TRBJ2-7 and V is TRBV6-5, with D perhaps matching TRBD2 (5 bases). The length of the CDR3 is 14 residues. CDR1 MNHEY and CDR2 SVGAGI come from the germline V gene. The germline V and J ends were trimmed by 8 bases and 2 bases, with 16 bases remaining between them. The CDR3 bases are TGTGCCAGCCGACCAGGAGGCGACACCTACGAGCAGTACTTC. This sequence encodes CASRPGGDTYEQYF.

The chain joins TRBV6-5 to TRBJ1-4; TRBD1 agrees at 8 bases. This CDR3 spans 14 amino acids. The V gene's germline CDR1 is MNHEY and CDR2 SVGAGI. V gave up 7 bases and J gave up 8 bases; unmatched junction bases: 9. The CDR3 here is CASKEDRGYEKLFF. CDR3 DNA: TGTGCCAGCAAAGAAGACAGGGGTTACGAAAAACTGTTTTTT.

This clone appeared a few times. As DNA, the CDR3 is TGCGCCAGCAGCTTGGACGCGAGCTCTGGAAACACCATATATTTT. It yields the protein CASSLDASSGNTIYF. The J gene is TRBJ1-3, the V gene TRBV5-1; D is uncertain. The CDR3 is 15 residues long. V was shortened by 0 bases and J by 0 bases, with 7 bases between the two germline ends. Germline CDR1 reads SGHRS; CDR2 reads YFSETQ.

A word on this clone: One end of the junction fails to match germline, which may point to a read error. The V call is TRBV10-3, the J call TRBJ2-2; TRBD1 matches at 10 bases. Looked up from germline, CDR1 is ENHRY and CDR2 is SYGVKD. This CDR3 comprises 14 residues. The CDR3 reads CAVRTGGETGELFF. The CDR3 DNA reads TGTGCCGTCAGGACAGGGGGGGAAACCGGGGAGCTGTTTTTT.

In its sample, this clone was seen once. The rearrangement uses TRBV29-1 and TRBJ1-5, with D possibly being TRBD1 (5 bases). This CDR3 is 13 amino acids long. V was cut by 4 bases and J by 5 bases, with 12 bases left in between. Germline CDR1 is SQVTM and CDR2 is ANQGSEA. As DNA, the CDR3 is TGCAGCGTTGGGGCAGGGCAAGATCAGCCCCAGCATTTT. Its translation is CSVGAGQDQPQHF.

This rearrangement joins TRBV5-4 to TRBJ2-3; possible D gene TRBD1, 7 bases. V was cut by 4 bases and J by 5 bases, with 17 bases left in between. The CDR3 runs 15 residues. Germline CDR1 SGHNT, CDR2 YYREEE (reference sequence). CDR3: CASSLEGATGDTQYF. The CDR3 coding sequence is TGTGCCAGCAGCCTGGAGGGGGCCACGGGAGATACGCAGTATTTT.

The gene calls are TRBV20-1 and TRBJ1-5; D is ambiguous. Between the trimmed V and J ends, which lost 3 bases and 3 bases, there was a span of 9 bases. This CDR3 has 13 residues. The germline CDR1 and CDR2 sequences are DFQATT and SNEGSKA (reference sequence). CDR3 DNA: TGCAGTGCTAGTTCCGAGGTCAATCAGCCCCAGCATTTT. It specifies CSASSEVNQPQHF.

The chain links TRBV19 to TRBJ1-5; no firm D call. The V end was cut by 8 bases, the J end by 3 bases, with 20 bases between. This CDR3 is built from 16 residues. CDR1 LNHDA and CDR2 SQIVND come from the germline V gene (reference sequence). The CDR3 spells CASGGWQRVYNQPQHF. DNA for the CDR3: TGTGCCAGTGGCGGATGGCAGCGGGTATACAATCAGCCCCAGCATTTT.

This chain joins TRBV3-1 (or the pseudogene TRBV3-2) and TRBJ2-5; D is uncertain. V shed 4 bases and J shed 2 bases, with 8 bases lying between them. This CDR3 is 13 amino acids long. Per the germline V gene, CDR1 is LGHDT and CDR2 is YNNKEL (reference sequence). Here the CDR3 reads CASSPGRQETQYF. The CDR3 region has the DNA TGTGCCAGCAGCCCTGGTAGACAAGAGACCCAGTACTTC.

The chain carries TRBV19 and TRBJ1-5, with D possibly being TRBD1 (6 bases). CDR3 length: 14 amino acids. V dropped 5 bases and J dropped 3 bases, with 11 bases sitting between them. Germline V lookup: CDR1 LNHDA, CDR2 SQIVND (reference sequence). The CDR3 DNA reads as TGTGCCAGTAGTCCCGGGACACACAATCAGCCCCAGCATTTT. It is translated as CASSPGTHNQPQHF.

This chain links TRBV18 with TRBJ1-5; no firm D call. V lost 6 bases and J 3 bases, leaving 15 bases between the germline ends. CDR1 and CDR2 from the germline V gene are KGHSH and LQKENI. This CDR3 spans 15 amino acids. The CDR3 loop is CASSFTESFNQPQHF. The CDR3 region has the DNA TGTGCCAGCTCGTTCACAGAGTCCTTCAATCAGCCCCAGCATTTT.

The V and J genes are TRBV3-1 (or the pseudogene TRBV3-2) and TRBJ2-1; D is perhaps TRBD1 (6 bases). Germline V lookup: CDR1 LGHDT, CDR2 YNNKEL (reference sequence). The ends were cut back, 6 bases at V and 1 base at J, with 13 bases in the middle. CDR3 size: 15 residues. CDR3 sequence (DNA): TGTGCCAGCAGTCTAACCGGGACATCCTACAATGAGCAGTTCTTC. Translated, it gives CASSLTGTSYNEQFF.

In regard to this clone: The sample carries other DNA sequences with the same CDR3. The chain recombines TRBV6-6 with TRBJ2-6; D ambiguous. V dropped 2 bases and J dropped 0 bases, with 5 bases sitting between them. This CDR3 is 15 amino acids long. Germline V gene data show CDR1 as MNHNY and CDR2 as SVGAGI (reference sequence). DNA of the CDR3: TGTGCCAGCAGTTACCATAGCTCTGGGGCCAACGTCCTGACTTTC. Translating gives CASSYHSSGANVLTF.

CDR3 coding DNA: TGTGCCAGCAGCCAAGTGGACCCTTTTGGGAGGCCCCATACGCAGTATTTT. Its protein is CASSQVDPFGRPHTQYF. The chain carries TRBV4-2 and TRBJ2-3; a weak D match, TRBD2 (6 bases). Germline V CDR1 and CDR2: LGHNA, YNFKEQ. V gave up 1 base and J gave up 7 bases, with 21 bases separating them. This CDR3 has 17 residues.

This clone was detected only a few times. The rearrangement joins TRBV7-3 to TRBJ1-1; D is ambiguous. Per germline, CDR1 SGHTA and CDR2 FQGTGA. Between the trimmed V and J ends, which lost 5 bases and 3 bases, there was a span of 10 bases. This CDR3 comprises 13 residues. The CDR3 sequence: CASSPQRDTEAFF. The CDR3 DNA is TGTGCCAGCAGCCCCCAGAGGGACACTGAAGCTTTCTTT.

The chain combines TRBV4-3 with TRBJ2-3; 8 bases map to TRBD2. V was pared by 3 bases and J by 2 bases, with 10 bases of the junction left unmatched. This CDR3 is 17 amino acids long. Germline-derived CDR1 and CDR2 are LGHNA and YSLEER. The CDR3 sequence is CASSQSSSGTSTDTQYF. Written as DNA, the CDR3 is TGCGCCAGCAGCCAGTCTAGTAGCGGGACCTCCACAGATACGCAGTATTTT.